These 12 T cell receptor beta chains share one sample of origin, sequenced in a study of early T cells in non-severe SARS-CoV-2 infection. MiXCR, run by TCRdb on the 5' RACE reads, gives a single entry per CDR3 protein. The repertoire holds tens of thousands of distinct CDR3 sequences, with about 9.3% as singletons. Sequencing was performed on whole blood. These receptors were collected from an adult who was a healthcare worker with PCR-confirmed SARS-CoV-2 infection or an uninfected control (not recorded which).

This clonotype was observed at least ten times. This sequence joins TRBV14 and TRBJ2-3; unclear D gene. The germline V and J ends were trimmed by 3 bases and 4 bases, with 8 bases remaining between them. The CDR3 sequence is 13 residues long. CDR1 and CDR2 (germline): SGHDN, FVKESK. The CDR3 spells CASSHYGADTQYF. Here the CDR3 DNA reads TGTGCCAGCAGCCATTATGGTGCAGATACGCAGTATTTT.

This clonotype was seen repeatedly, ten times or more. CDR3 in amino acids: CSVGRTALRTDTQYF. CDR3 bases: TGCAGCGTCGGACGGACAGCACTCCGCACAGATACGCAGTATTTT. The rearrangement joins TRBV29-1 to TRBJ2-3, with a weak D call TRBD1 (6 bases). The germline V gene has CDR1 SQVTM and CDR2 ANQGSEA. The CDR3 length is 15 residues. Trimming left V 6 bases short and J 1 base short, with 17 bases between.

This clonotype appeared many times. The V gene is TRBV10-2, the J gene TRBJ2-5; 10 nucleotides align to TRBD2. CDR1 and CDR2 from the germline V gene are WSHSY and SAAADI. The CDR3 totals 15 residues. V shed 7 bases and J 2 bases; nucleotides not matched to a gene: 7. The CDR3 loop is CASNLSGGPQETQYF. The CDR3 DNA reads TGCGCCAGCAATCTTAGCGGGGGGCCTCAAGAGACCCAGTACTTC.

This clonotype was recorded at least ten times. V is TRBV14 and J is TRBJ1-2, with D unresolved. Trimming cost V 0 bases and J 6 bases, with 17 bases left between them. Germline values: CDR1 SGHDN, CDR2 FVKESK. The CDR3 sequence is 16 residues long. In DNA form, the CDR3 reads TGTGCCAGCAGCCAAGAAGGATTTTACAGCAGGCATGGCTACACCTTC. This translates into CASSQEGFYSRHGYTF. The whole variable domain, filled in from reference TRBV14 and TRBJ1-2, reads EAGVTQFPSHSVIEKGQTVTLRCDPISGHDNLYWYRRVMGKEIKFLLHFVKESKQDESGMPNNRFLAERTGGTYSTLKVQPAELEDSGVYFCASSQEGFYSRHGYTFGSGTRLTVV.

This clonotype was seen a few times. The CDR3 region has the DNA TGTGCCAGCAGCTTAGGTCCTGGGAACACTGAAGCTTTCTTT. Translation gives CASSLGPGNTEAFF. This sequence joins TRBV7-3 and TRBJ1-1; D gene uncertain. This CDR3 spans 14 amino acids. Germline V lookup: CDR1 SGHTA, CDR2 FQGTGA. V was clipped by 2 bases and J by 1 base, with 8 bases between them.

This rearrangement joins TRBV6-2 or TRBV6-3 to TRBJ2-1; TRBD1 might be the D (6 bases). Trimming cost V 2 bases and J 2 bases, with 7 bases left between them. The germline V gene encodes CDR1 MNHEY and CDR2 SVGEGT. The CDR3 runs 14 residues. Written as DNA, the CDR3 is TGTGCCAGCAGTTACACAGGGACCTACAATGAGCAGTTCTTC. The encoded protein is CASSYTGTYNEQFF.

This clonotype has only a few counts. This chain links TRBV5-1 with TRBJ2-7; D perhaps matches TRBD1 (5 bases). Trimming left V 2 bases short and J 0 bases short, with 15 bases between. Germline lookup yields CDR1 SGHRS and CDR2 YFSETQ. CDR3 length: 16 residues. CDR3 coding DNA: TGCGCCAGCAGCTTCGGACGGACATGGGACTCCTACGAGCAGTACTTC. It yields the protein CASSFGRTWDSYEQYF. The full variable domain, with the rest looked up from reference TRBV5-1 and TRBJ2-7, is KAGVTQTPRYLIKTRGQQVTLSCSPISGHRSVSWYQQTPGQGLQFLFEYFSETQRNKGNFPGRFSGRQFSNSRSEMNVSTLELGDSALYLCASSFGRTWDSYEQYFGPGTRLTVT.

This clonotype is judged medium-sized. The chain links TRBV14 to TRBJ2-2; D may correspond to TRBD1 or TRBD2 (5 bases each). The CDR3 sequence is 15 residues long. The V and J ends lost 4 bases and 7 bases respectively, with 16 bases between them. Per the germline V gene, CDR1 is SGHDN and CDR2 is FVKESK. The CDR3 loop reads CASSLWTMRDGELFF. As DNA, the CDR3 is TGTGCCAGCAGCCTTTGGACAATGAGGGACGGGGAGCTGTTTTTT.

In this sample, this clonotype turned up many times. J is TRBJ2-1 and V is TRBV5-8; 11 bases map to TRBD2. J gave up 7 bases and V 6 bases, and 12 bases lay outside the gene matches. The CDR3 has 16 residues. Germline CDR1 SGHTS, CDR2 YDEGEE. The CDR3 reads CASTRTGLADRNEQFF. CDR3 coding DNA: TGTGCCAGCACACGTACGGGACTAGCGGACCGTAATGAGCAGTTCTTC.

The CDR3 sequence: CSVEARGVSCEQFF. The CDR3, as DNA: TGCAGCGTTGAAGCCAGGGGGGTATCTTGTGAGCAGTTCTTC. The chain carries TRBV29-1 and TRBJ2-1; D possibly corresponds to TRBD1 (7 bases). CDR1 is SQVTM, CDR2 ANQGSEA, per germline. This CDR3 is built from 14 residues. The germline V and J ends were trimmed by 1 base and 9 bases, with 16 bases remaining between them.

The chain carries TRBV12-3 or TRBV12-4 and TRBJ2-1; a possible D gene is TRBD2 (5 bases). V was shortened by 5 bases and J by 10 bases, with 12 bases between the two germline ends. CDR3 length: 12 amino acids. CDR3 DNA: TGTGCCAGCAGTCCCTGGAGGCGCGAGCAGTTCTTC. It specifies CASSPWRREQFF.

This clonotype was found many times. The gene calls are TRBV6-4 and TRBJ1-6; D gene unclear. The CDR3 is made up of 13 amino acids. The V end lost 0 bases, the J end lost 7 bases, and 4 bases lay between the germline ends. Looked up from germline, CDR1 is MRHNA and CDR2 is SNTAGT. The CDR3 here is CASSDSRNSPLHF. CDR3 nucleotide sequence: TGTGCCAGCAGTGACTCCAGAAATTCACCCCTCCACTTT.